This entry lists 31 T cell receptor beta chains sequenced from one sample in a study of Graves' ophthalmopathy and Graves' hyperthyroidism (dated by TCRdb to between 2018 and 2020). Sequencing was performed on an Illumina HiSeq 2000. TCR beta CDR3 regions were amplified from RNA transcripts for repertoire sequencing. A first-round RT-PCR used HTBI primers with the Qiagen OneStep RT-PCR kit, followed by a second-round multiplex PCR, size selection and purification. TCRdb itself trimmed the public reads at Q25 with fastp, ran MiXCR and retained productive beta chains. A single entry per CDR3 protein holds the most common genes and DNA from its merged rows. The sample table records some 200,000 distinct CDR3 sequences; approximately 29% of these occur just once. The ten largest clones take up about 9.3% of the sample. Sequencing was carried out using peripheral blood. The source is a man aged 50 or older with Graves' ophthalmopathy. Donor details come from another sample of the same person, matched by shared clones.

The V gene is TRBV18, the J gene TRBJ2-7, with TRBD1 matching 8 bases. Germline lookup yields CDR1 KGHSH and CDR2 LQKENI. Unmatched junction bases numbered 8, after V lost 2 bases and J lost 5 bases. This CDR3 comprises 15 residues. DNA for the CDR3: TGTGCCAGCTCACCAAAAGGACAGGGTAATAACGAGCAGTACTTC. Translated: CASSPKGQGNNEQYF. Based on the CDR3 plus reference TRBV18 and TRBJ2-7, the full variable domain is NAGVMQNPRHLVRRRGQEARLRCSPMKGHSHVYWYRQLPEEGLKFMVYLQKENIIDESGMPKERFSAEFPKEGPSILRIQQVVRGDSAAYFCASSPKGQGNNEQYFGPGTRLTVT.

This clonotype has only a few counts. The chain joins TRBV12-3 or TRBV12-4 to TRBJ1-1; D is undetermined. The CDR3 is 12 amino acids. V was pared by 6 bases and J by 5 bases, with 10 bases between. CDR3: CASSNPGTEAFF. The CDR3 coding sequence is TGTGCCAGCAGCAACCCCGGGACTGAAGCTTTCTTT.

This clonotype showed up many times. The CDR3 DNA is TGTGCCAGCTCACCACCCGTGACAGGGACTCCCTACGAGCAGTACTTC. It yields the protein CASSPPVTGTPYEQYF. V is TRBV18 and J is TRBJ2-7, with D maybe TRBD1 (7 bases). V was clipped by 0 bases and J by 2 bases, with 14 bases between them. The CDR3 contains 16 residues. The germline V gene encodes CDR1 KGHSH and CDR2 LQKENI.

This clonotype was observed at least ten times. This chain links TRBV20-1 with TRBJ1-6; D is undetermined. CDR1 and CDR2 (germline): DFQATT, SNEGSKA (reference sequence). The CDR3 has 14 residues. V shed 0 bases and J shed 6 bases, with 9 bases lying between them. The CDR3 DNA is TGCAGTGCTAGAGAGGTGGAACCTAATTCACCCCTCCACTTT. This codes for CSAREVEPNSPLHF.

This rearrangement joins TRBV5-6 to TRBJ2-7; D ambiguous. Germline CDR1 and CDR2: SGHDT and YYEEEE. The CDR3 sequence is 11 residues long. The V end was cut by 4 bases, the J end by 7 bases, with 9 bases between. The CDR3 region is CASSTLGEQYF. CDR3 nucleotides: TGTGCCAGCAGCACCCTCGGAGAGCAGTACTTC.

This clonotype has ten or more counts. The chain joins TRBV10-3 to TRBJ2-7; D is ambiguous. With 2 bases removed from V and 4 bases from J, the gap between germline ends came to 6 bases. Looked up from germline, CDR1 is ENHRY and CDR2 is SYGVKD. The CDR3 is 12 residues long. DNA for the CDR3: TGTGCCATCAGTGAGGGGGAATACGAGCAGTACTTC. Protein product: CAISEGEYEQYF.

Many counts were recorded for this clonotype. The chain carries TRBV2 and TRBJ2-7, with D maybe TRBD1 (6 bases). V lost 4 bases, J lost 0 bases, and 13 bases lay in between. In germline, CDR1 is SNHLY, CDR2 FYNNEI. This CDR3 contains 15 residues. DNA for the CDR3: TGTGCCAGCAGTGTCGGTTGGACAGCCTCCTACGAGCAGTACTTC. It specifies CASSVGWTASYEQYF.

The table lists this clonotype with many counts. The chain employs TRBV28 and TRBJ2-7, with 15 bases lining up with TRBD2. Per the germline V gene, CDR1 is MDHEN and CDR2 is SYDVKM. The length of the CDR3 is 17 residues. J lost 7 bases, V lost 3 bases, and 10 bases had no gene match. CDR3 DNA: TGTGCCAGCAGTTTTTACGCCGGGACTAGCGGGAGGAAGGAGCAGTACTTC. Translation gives CASSFYAGTSGRKEQYF.

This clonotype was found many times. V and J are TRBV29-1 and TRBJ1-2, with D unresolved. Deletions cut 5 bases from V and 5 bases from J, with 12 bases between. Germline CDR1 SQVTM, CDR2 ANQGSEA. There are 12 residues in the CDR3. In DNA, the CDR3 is TGCAGCGTTCGAACCGGAGCGTATGGCTACACCTTC. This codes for CSVRTGAYGYTF.

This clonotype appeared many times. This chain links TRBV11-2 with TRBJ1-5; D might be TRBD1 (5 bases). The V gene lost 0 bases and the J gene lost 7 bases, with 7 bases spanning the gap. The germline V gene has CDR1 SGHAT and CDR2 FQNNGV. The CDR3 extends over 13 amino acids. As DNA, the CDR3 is TGTGCCAGCAGCTTAGAAAGGGGCCAGCCCCAGCATTTT. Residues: CASSLERGQPQHF.

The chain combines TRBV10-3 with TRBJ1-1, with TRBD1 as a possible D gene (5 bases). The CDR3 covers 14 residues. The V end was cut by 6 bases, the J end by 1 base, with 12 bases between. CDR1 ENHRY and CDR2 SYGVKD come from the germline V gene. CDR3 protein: CAIRVGAGNTEAFF. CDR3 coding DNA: TGTGCCATCAGGGTAGGGGCCGGGAACACTGAAGCTTTCTTT.

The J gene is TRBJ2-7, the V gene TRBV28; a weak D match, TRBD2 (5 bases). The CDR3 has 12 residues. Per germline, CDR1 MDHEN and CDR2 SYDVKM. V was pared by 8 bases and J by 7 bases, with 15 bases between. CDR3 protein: CASGSARGEQYF. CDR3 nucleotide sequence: TGTGCCAGCGGTTCAGCCCGGGGAGAGCAGTACTTC.

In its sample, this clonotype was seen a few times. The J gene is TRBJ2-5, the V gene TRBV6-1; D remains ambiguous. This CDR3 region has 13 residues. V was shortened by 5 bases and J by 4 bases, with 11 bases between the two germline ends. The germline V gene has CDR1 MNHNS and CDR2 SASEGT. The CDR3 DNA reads TGTGCCAGCAGTACAAGGGTAGGAGAGACCCAGTACTTC. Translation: CASSTRVGETQYF.

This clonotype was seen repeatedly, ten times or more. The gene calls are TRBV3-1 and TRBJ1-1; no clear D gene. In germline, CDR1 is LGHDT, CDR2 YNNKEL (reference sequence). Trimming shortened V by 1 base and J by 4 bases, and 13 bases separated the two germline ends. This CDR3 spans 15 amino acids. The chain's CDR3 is CASSQGAAGTTEAFF. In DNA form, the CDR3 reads TGTGCCAGCAGCCAAGGGGCAGCCGGAACCACTGAAGCTTTCTTT.

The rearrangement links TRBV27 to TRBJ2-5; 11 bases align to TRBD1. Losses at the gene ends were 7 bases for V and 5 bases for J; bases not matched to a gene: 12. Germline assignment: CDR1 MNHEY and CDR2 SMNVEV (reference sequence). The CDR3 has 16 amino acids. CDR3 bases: TGTGCCAGCAAATCTTTCTTCCGGGACAGGGGGGAGACCCAGTACTTC. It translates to CASKSFFRDRGETQYF.

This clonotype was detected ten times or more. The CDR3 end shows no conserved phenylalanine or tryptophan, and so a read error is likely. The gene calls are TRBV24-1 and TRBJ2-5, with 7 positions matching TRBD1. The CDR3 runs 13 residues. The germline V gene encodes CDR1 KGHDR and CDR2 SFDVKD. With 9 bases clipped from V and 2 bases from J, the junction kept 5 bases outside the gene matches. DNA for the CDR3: TGTGCCACCGTCCGGGACAGACAAGAGACCCAGTACTCC. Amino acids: CATVRDRQETQYS.

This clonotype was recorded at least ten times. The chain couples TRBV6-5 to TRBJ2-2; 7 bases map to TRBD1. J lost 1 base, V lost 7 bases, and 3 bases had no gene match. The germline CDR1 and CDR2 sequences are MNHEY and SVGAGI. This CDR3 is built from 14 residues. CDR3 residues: CASTWTGNTGELFF. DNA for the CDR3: TGTGCCAGCACCTGGACAGGGAACACCGGGGAGCTGTTTTTT.

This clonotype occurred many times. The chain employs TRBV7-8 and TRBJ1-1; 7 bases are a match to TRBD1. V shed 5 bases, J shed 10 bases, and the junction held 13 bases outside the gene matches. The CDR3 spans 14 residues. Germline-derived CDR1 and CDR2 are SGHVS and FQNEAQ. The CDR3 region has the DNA TGTGCCAGCAGCCCCCGGGACAGCCTTGTGGGAGCTTTCTTT. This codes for CASSPRDSLVGAFF.

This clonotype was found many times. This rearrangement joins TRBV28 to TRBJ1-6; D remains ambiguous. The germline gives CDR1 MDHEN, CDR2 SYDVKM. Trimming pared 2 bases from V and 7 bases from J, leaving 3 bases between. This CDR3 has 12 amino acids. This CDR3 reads CASSLRNSPLHF. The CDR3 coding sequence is TGTGCCAGCAGTTTAAGGAATTCACCCCTCCACTTT.

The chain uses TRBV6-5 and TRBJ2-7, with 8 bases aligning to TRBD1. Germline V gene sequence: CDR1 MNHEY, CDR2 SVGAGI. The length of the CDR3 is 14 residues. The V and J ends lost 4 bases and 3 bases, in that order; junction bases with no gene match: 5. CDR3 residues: CASSLQGVIYEQYF. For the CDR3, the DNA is TGTGCCAGCAGTTTACAGGGGGTTATCTACGAGCAGTACTTC.

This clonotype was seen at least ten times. The CDR3 reads CASSLGKGPRLNTGELFF. The CDR3 DNA sequence: TGTGCCAGCAGCTTAGGGAAGGGGCCACGACTCAACACCGGGGAGCTGTTTTTT. This rearrangement joins TRBV11-2 to TRBJ2-2, with a possible D match to TRBD1 (5 bases). Germline values: CDR1 SGHAT, CDR2 FQNNGV. The CDR3 loop spans 18 amino acids. V dropped 1 base and J dropped 2 bases, with 17 bases sitting between them.

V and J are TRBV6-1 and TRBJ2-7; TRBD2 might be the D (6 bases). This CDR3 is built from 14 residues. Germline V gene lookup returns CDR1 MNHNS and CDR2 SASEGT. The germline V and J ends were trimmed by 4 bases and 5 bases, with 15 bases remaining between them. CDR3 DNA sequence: TGTGCCAGCAGTGTAGTCGGGAGAATGAACGAGCAGTACTTC. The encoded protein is CASSVVGRMNEQYF.

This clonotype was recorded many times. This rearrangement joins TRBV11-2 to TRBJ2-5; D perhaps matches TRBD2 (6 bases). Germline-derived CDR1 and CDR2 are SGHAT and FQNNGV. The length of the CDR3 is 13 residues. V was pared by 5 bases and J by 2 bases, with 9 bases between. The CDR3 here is CASSPGTQETQYF. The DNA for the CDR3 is TGTGCCAGCAGCCCCGGGACTCAAGAGACCCAGTACTTC.

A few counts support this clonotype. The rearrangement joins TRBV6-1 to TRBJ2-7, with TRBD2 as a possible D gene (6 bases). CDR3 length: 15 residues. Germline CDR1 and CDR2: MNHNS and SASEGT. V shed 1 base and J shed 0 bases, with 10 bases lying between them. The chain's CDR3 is CASSEEDSGSYEQYF. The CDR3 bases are TGTGCCAGCAGTGAAGAAGATAGCGGCTCCTACGAGCAGTACTTC.

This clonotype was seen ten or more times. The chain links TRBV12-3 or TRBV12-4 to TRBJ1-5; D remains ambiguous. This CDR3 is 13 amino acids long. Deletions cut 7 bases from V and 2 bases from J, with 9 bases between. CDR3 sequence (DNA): TGTGCCAGCACCAAAGTTGGCAATCAGCCCCAGCATTTT. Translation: CASTKVGNQPQHF.

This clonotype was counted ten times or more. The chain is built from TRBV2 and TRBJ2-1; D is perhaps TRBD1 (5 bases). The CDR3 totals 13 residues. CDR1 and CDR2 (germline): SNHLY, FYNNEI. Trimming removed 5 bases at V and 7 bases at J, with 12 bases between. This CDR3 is CASSRAGSNEQFF. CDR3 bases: TGTGCCAGCAGTAGGGCAGGGTCGAATGAGCAGTTCTTC. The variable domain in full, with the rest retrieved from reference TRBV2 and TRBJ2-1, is EPEVTQTPSHQVTQMGQEVILRCVPISNHLYFYWYRQILGQKVEFLVSFYNNEISEKSEIFDDQFSVERPDGSNFTLKIRSTKLEDSAMYFCASSRAGSNEQFFGPGTRLTVL.

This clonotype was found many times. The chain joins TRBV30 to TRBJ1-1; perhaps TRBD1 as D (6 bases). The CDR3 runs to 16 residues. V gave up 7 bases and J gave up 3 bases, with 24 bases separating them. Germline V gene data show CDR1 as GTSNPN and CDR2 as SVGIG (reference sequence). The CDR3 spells CASTGDTLLGDTEAFF. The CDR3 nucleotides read TGTGCCTCGACGGGGGACACGTTGTTGGGGGACACTGAAGCTTTCTTT.

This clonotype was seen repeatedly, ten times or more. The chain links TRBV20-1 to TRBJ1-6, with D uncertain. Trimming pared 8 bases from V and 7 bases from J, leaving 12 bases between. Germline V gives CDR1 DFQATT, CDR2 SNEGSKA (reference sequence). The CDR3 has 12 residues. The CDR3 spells CSLTVPNSPLHF. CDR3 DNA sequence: TGCAGTCTAACAGTACCCAATTCACCCCTCCACTTT.

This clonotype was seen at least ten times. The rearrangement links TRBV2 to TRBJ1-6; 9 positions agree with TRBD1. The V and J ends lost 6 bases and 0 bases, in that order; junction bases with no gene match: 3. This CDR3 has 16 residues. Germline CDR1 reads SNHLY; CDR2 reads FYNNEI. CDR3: CASRGQGPSYNSPLHF. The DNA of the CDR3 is TGTGCCAGCAGGGGACAGGGACCCTCCTATAATTCACCCCTCCACTTT.

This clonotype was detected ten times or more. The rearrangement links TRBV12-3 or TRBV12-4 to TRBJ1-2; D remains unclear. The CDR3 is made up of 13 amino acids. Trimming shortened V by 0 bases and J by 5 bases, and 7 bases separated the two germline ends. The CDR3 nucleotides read TGTGCCAGCAGTTTAGCCGGGAAATATGGCTACACCTTC. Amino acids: CASSLAGKYGYTF.

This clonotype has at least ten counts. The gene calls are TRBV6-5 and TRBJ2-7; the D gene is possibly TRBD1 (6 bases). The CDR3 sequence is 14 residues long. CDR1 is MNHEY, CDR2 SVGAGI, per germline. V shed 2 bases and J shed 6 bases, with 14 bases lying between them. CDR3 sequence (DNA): TGTGCCAGCAGTTACCAAACAGGGAACGGCGAGCAGTACTTC. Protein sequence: CASSYQTGNGEQYF.